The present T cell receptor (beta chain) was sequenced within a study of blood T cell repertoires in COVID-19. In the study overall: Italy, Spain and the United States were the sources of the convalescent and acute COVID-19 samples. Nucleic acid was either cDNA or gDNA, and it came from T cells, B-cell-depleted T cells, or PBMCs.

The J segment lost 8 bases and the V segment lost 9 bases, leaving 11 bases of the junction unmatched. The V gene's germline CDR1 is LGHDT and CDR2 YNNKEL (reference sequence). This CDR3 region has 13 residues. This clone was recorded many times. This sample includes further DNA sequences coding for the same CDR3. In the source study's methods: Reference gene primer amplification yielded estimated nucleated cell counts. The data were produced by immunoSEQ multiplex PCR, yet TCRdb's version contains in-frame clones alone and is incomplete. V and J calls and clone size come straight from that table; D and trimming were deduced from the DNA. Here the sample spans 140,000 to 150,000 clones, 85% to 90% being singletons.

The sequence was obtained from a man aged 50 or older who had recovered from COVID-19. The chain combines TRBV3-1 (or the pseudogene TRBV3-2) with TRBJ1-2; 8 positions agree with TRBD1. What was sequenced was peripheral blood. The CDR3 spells CASTQGAGGGYTF. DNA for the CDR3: TGTGCCAGTACACAGGGAGCAGGGGGCGGCTACACCTTC.